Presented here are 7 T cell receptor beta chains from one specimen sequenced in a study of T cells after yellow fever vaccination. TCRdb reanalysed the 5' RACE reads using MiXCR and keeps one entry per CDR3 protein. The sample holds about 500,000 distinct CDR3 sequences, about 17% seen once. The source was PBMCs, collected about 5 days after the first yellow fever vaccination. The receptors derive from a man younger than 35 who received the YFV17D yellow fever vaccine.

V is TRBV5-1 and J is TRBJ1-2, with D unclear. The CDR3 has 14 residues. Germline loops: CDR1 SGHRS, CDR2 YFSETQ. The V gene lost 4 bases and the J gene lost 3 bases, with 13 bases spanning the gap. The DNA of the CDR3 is TGCGCCAGCAGCGTTCGGGGAAGCGACTATGGCTACACCTTC. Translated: CASSVRGSDYGYTF.

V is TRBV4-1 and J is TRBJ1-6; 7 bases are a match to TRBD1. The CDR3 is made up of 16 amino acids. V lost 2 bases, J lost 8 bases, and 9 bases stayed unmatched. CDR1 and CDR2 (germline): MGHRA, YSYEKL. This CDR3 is CASSQTGQDAYSPLHF. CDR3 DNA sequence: TGCGCCAGCAGCCAAACCGGACAGGACGCGTATTCACCCCTCCACTTT.

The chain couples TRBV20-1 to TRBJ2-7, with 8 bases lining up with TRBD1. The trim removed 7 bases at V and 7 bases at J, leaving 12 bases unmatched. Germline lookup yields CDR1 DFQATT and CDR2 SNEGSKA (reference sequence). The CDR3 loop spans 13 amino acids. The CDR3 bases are TGCAGTGTCCGGACAGGGACGTTACGGGAGCAGTACGTC. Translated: CSVRTGTLREQYV.

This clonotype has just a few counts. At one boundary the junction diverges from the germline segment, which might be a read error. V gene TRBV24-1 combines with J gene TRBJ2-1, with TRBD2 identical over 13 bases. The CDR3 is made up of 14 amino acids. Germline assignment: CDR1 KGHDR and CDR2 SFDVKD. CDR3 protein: CATSDPGLAGALVF. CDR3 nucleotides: TGTGCCACCAGTGATCCCGGACTAGCGGGGGCCCTAGTCTTC.

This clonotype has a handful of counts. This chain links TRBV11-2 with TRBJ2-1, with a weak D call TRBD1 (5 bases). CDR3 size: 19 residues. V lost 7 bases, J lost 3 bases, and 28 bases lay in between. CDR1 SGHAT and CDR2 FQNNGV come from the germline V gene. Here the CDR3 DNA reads TGTGCCAGCACCCTATACCCGCGTAGGGGATTATCCCTCTACAATGAGCAGTTCTTC. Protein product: CASTLYPRRGLSLYNEQFF.

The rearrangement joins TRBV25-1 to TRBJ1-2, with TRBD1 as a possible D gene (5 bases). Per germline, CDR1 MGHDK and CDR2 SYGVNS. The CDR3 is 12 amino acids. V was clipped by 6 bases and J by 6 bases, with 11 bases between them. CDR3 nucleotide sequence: TGTGCCAGCAGCGGGGGATTTAATGGCTACACCTTC. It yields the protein CASSGGFNGYTF.

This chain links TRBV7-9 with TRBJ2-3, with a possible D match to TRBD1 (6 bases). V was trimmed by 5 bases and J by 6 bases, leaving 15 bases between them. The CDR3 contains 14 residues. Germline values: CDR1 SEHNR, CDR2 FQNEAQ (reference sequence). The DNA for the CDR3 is TGTGCCAGCAGCCCAAGGGGGAACGTGGATACGCAGTATTTT. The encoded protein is CASSPRGNVDTQYF.